What follows are 9 T cell receptor beta chains derived from one specimen sequenced in a study of blood T cell repertoires in COVID-19. TCRdb keeps only in-frame clones here, not all; method: immunoSEQ multiplex PCR. The sample consists of more than 80,000 clones, roughly nine tenths of them appearing once. The sample consisted of peripheral blood. The source is a woman aged 55-70 years with COVID-19, enrolled during active disease.

The chain employs TRBV10-3 and TRBJ1-2; 10 nucleotides agree with TRBD1. CDR1 ENHRY and CDR2 SYGVKD come from the germline V gene. CDR3 length: 15 residues. The V segment lost 0 bases and the J segment 8 bases; nucleotides outside the gene matches: 6. CDR3 sequence: CAISESGTGALGYTF. Written as DNA, the CDR3 is TGTGCCATCAGTGAGTCCGGGACAGGGGCGTTGGGCTACACCTTC.

This clone occurred a few times. CDR3 DNA sequence: TGCAGTGCTCCCCTTTACACTGAAGCTTTCTTT. Translating it yields CSAPLYTEAFF. This chain connects TRBV20-1 to TRBJ1-1, with D hard to call. Trimming pared 5 bases from V and 3 bases from J, leaving 7 bases between. Germline CDR1 and CDR2: DFQATT and SNEGSKA (reference sequence). The CDR3 length is 11 residues.

The chain has TRBV29-1 and TRBJ2-5; 9 bases map to TRBD2. In germline, CDR1 is SQVTM, CDR2 ANQGSEA. The CDR3 runs 14 residues. V lost 2 bases to trimming and J lost 1 base; unmatched junction nucleotides: 2. CDR3 protein: CSVERGGVQETQYF. The CDR3, as DNA: TGCAGCGTTGAACGCGGGGGGGTCCAAGAGACCCAGTACTTC.

The chain combines TRBV24-1 with TRBJ2-5; 10 nucleotides match TRBD1. CDR3 length: 17 amino acids. The ends lost 4 bases at V and 4 bases at J; junction bases unmatched: 11. The germline gives CDR1 KGHDR, CDR2 SFDVKD. Written as DNA, the CDR3 is TGTGCCACCAGTGAGGCCGGGACAGGGGTCAAAGGAGAGACCCAGTACTTC. Protein sequence: CATSEAGTGVKGETQYF.

V gene TRBV5-1 combines with J gene TRBJ1-3, with unresolved D. The CDR3 spans 15 residues. Per the germline V gene, CDR1 is SGHRS and CDR2 is YFSETQ. The ends were cut back, 1 base at V and 2 bases at J, with 10 bases in the middle. CDR3 nucleotide sequence: TGCGCCAGCAGCTTGTTATCCTCGGCTGGAAACACCATATATTTT. Its protein is CASSLLSSAGNTIYF.

The chain uses TRBV5-1 and TRBJ1-3; D uncertain. CDR3 length equals 16 residues. Germline V gives CDR1 SGHRS, CDR2 YFSETQ. Trimming cost V 0 bases and J 0 bases, with 10 bases left between them. CDR3 region: CASSLVADNSGNTIYF. DNA for the CDR3: TGCGCCAGCAGCTTGGTGGCCGACAACTCTGGAAACACCATATATTTT.

This chain connects TRBV28 to TRBJ1-3, with 7 bases aligning to TRBD1. After removal of 5 bases from V and 3 bases from J, the junction contained 7 bases not matched to a gene. CDR1 is MDHEN, CDR2 SYDVKM, per germline. The CDR3 extends over 15 amino acids. This chain's CDR3 is CASSPHTGVGNTIYF. The DNA of the CDR3 is TGTGCCAGCAGTCCCCATACAGGGGTTGGAAACACCATATATTTT. The full variable domain, with the rest looked up from reference TRBV28 and TRBJ1-3, is DVKVTQSSRYLVKRTGEKVFLECVQDMDHENMFWYRQDPGLGLRLIYFSYDVKMKEKGDIPEGYSVSREKKERFSLILESASTNQTSMYLCASSPHTGVGNTIYFGEGSWLTVV.

The chain uses TRBV19 and TRBJ1-5, with TRBD1 matching over 9 bases. V was pared by 7 bases and J by 1 base, with 5 bases of the junction left unmatched. Germline lookup yields CDR1 LNHDA and CDR2 SQIVND (reference sequence). CDR3 length equals 15 residues. The CDR3 loop is CASIWTGASNQPQHF. CDR3 sequence (DNA): TGTGCCAGTATATGGACAGGGGCGAGCAATCAGCCCCAGCATTTT. The full variable domain, its missing parts supplied by reference TRBV19 and TRBJ1-5, is DGGITQSPKYLFRKEGQNVTLSCEQNLNHDAMYWYRQDPGQGLRLIYYSQIVNDFQKGDIAEGYSVSREKKESFPLTVTSAQKNPTAFYLCASIWTGASNQPQHFGDGTRLSIL.

The chain's CDR3 is CASSHQDRGPYGYTF. CDR3 in DNA: TGTGCCAGCAGCCACCAGGACAGGGGGCCCTATGGCTACACCTTC. The chain has TRBV6-5 and TRBJ1-2; 11 bases match TRBD1. Germline trimming cut 6 bases from V and 4 bases from J; bases unmatched to any gene: 7. CDR1 and CDR2 (germline): MNHEY, SVGAGI. The CDR3 runs 15 residues.